A single sample is the source of the 14 T cell receptor beta chains below, sequenced in a study of blood T cell repertoires in COVID-19. Data came from immunoSEQ multiplex PCR; TCRdb stores just in-frame clones and leaves some out. The data show some 170,000 clones, roughly four fifths seen once. The sequencing input was peripheral blood. Every receptor here comes from a woman of 80 years or more with acute or convalescent COVID-19.

This clone was picked up a small number of times. The V call is TRBV7-3, the J call TRBJ2-7; D is unresolved. Germline CDR1 reads SGHTA; CDR2 reads FQGTGA. V was trimmed by 2 bases and J by 4 bases, leaving 15 bases between them. The CDR3 spans 15 residues. CDR3 amino acids: CASSLSSGSPYEQYF. CDR3 nucleotide sequence: TGTGCCAGCAGCTTATCGTCCGGGTCCCCATACGAGCAGTACTTC.

The V gene is TRBV3-1 (or the pseudogene TRBV3-2), the J gene TRBJ2-7; perhaps TRBD1 as D (6 bases). The CDR3 length is 14 residues. The V end lost 4 bases, the J end lost 1 base, and 11 bases lay between the germline ends. CDR1 and CDR2 from the germline V gene are LGHDT and YNNKEL (reference sequence). As DNA, the CDR3 is TGTGCCAGCAGCCCACAGGGACAATCCTACGAGCAGTACTTC. This codes for CASSPQGQSYEQYF.

V usage is TRBV18 and J usage is TRBJ2-7; perhaps TRBD1 as D (5 bases). V lost 6 bases to trimming and J lost 5 bases, with 11 bases between them. The germline CDR1 and CDR2 sequences are KGHSH and LQKENI. This CDR3 has 12 residues. The CDR3 sequence: CASSPSTDEQYF. The CDR3, as DNA: TGTGCCAGCTCCCCCTCGACAGACGAGCAGTACTTC.

The gene calls are TRBV30 and TRBJ1-4, with a possible D match to TRBD1 (5 bases). This CDR3 contains 14 residues. The V end lost 5 bases, the J end lost 7 bases, and 17 bases lay between the germline ends. The germline V gene has CDR1 GTSNPN and CDR2 SVGIG (reference sequence). CDR3 coding DNA: TGTGCCTGGGGGGCAGGGTCCGGGGGTGAAAAACTGTTTTTT. Residues: CAWGAGSGGEKLFF.

The J gene is TRBJ2-1, the V gene TRBV5-1; 13 bases match TRBD2. In germline, CDR1 is SGHRS, CDR2 YFSETQ. The V segment lost 4 bases and the J segment 9 bases; nucleotides outside the gene matches: 10. The CDR3 totals 16 residues. Here the CDR3 reads CASSPGTSGRASEQFF. CDR3 DNA: TGCGCCAGCAGCCCTGGCACTAGCGGGAGGGCCTCTGAGCAGTTCTTC.

The V call is TRBV19, the J call TRBJ2-3; 10 bases line up with TRBD2. This CDR3 has 15 residues. Germline lookup yields CDR1 LNHDA and CDR2 SQIVND (reference sequence). J gave up 7 bases and V 3 bases, and 7 bases lay outside the gene matches. CDR3 in DNA: TGTGCCAGTAGTATCGGAGCGGGGGGGCAAAATACGCAGTATTTT. The encoded protein is CASSIGAGGQNTQYF.

This sequence joins TRBV12-5 and TRBJ2-3; no firm D call. There are 13 residues in the CDR3. With 4 bases removed from V and 8 bases from J, the gap between germline ends came to 13 bases. Germline-derived CDR1 and CDR2 are LGHNT and FRNRAP. CDR3 protein: CASGSDIIPTQYF. In DNA form, the CDR3 reads TGTGCTAGTGGTTCCGACATAATCCCTACGCAGTATTTT.

The rearrangement uses TRBV6-5 and TRBJ1-2, with 7 bases matching TRBD1. Germline V gene sequence: CDR1 MNHEY, CDR2 SVGAGI. There are 15 residues in the CDR3. Trimming took 7 bases from V and 0 from J; bases not matched to a gene: 8. CDR3 nucleotide sequence: TGTGCCAGCAACTTTGACAGGGCCGCTAACTATGGCTACACCTTC. Encoded protein: CASNFDRAANYGYTF.

The chain employs TRBV28 and TRBJ1-2, with D uncertain. This CDR3 has 16 amino acids. Looked up from germline, CDR1 is MDHEN and CDR2 is SYDVKM. The ends were cut back, 4 bases at V and 5 bases at J, with 20 bases in the middle. CDR3 sequence reads: CASSSPGLRDGYGYTF. The DNA of the CDR3 is TGTGCCAGCAGTTCCCCCGGGTTGAGGGATGGGTATGGCTACACCTTC.

This rearrangement joins TRBV11-3 to TRBJ2-2; D is undetermined. There are 13 residues in the CDR3. Germline V lookup: CDR1 SGHNT, CDR2 YENEEA. V lost 5 bases and J lost 1, with 5 bases in between. The CDR3 coding sequence is TGTGCCAGCAGCCCCTGGAACACCGGGGAGCTGTTTTTT. Translation: CASSPWNTGELFF.

The chain couples TRBV3-1 (or the pseudogene TRBV3-2) to TRBJ2-1; 11 nucleotides line up with TRBD2. The CDR3 contains 18 residues. Trimming at V came to 4 bases and at J to 1 base, leaving 9 bases not matched to a gene. Germline CDR1 LGHDT, CDR2 YNNKEL (reference sequence). The CDR3 region is CASSPYSGGAGSYNEQFF. The CDR3 DNA reads as TGTGCCAGCAGCCCCTATAGCGGGGGGGCCGGTTCCTACAATGAGCAGTTCTTC.

This chain uses TRBV28 with TRBJ1-2; D is unclear. Between the trimmed V and J ends, which lost 2 bases and 6 bases, there was a span of 10 bases. CDR1 and CDR2 from the germline V gene are MDHEN and SYDVKM. The CDR3 sequence is 13 residues long. CDR3 nucleotides: TGTGCCAGCAGTTTACCCTTACGAGATGGCTACACCTTC. As protein: CASSLPLRDGYTF.

This chain uses TRBV10-2 with TRBJ1-2; 7 bases agree with TRBD1. Germline V gene lookup returns CDR1 WSHSY and CDR2 SAAADI. The CDR3 covers 14 residues. The junction had 2 bases not matched to a gene; V was cut back by 1 base and J by 3 bases. The CDR3 sequence: CASSEFGTDYGYTF. The CDR3 nucleotides read TGCGCCAGCAGTGAGTTTGGGACAGACTATGGCTACACCTTC.

This clone was recorded many times. Here the CDR3 DNA reads TGTGCCAGCAGTGAAGCATCGAACAGCTACGAGCAGTACTTC. Translated, it gives CASSEASNSYEQYF. The J gene is TRBJ2-7, the V gene TRBV6-1; the D is unclear. This CDR3 is built from 14 residues. The germline V gene has CDR1 MNHNS and CDR2 SASEGT. Trimming took 0 bases from V and 3 from J, leaving 9 bases between them.